A selection of T cell receptor beta chains follows, all from one sample in a study of glioma-infiltrating T cells after dendritic cell vaccination. TCRdb's copy holds only in-frame clones and misses some; the assay was immunoSEQ multiplex PCR. The table records 110,000 or so clones, 90% of them present only once. Sequences were derived from blood, sampled after dendritic cell vaccination. Source of these receptors: a human donor with glioblastoma. CDR3s include the opening cysteine and the closing phenylalanine or tryptophan. The D gene is left open where the match is weak. The size of a clone is reported for some rows only, either as once, few or many, or as a class for expanded clones.

clone_size: .; j_call: TRBJ2-5; v_call: TRBV10-3; d_call: TRBD2; cdr3_aa: CAISGGLAGAGKTQYF; cdr3_nt: TGTGCCATCAGTGGGGGACTAGCGGGAGCGGGGAAGACCCAGTACTTC
clone_size: .; j_call: TRBJ1-5; v_call: TRBV19; d_call: .; cdr3_aa: CASRDSYNQPQHF; cdr3_nt: TGTGCCAGTAGAGACAGTTACAATCAGCCCCAGCATTTT
clone_size: .; j_call: TRBJ1-2; v_call: TRBV7-2; d_call: .; cdr3_aa: CASSPGQTYGYTF; cdr3_nt: TGTGCCAGCAGCCCCGGACAGACCTATGGCTACACCTTC
clone_size: few; j_call: TRBJ1-4; v_call: TRBV5-4; d_call: .; cdr3_aa: CASSLSGMKKLFF; cdr3_nt: TGTGCCAGCAGCTTGTCGGGAATGAAAAAACTGTTTTTT
clone_size: .; j_call: TRBJ2-3; v_call: TRBV30; d_call: TRBD1; cdr3_aa: CAWTGQGTDTQYF; cdr3_nt: TGTGCCTGGACCGGACAGGGGACAGATACGCAGTATTTT
clone_size: .; j_call: TRBJ1-6; v_call: TRBV10-2; d_call: .; cdr3_aa: CASSEARSGSPLHF; cdr3_nt: TGCGCCAGCAGTGAAGCTCGATCAGGTTCACCCCTCCACTTT
clone_size: .; j_call: TRBJ2-7; v_call: TRBV6-1; d_call: TRBD2; cdr3_aa: CASSEGLAGAYEQYF; cdr3_nt: TGTGCCAGCAGTGAGGGACTAGCGGGGGCCTACGAGCAGTACTTC
clone_size: once; j_call: TRBJ1-1; v_call: TRBV19; d_call: TRBD1; cdr3_aa: CASKRDRNTEAFF; cdr3_nt: TGTGCCAGCAAACGGGACAGGAACACTGAAGCTTTCTTT
clone_size: .; j_call: TRBJ1-1; v_call: TRBV15; d_call: TRBD1; cdr3_aa: CATSSPPGQGNTEAFF; cdr3_nt: TGTGCCACCAGCTCGCCCCCGGGACAGGGGAACACTGAAGCTTTCTTT
clone_size: .; j_call: TRBJ2-3; v_call: TRBV5-4; d_call: TRBD2; cdr3_aa: CASSPWGLAGQYF; cdr3_nt: TGTGCCAGCAGCCCCTGGGGACTAGCCGGGCAGTATTTT
clone_size: .; j_call: TRBJ2-7; v_call: TRBV27; d_call: TRBD1; cdr3_aa: CATRQGAGEQYF; cdr3_nt: TGTGCCACCCGACAGGGGGCGGGCGAGCAGTACTTC
clone_size: once; j_call: TRBJ2-7; v_call: TRBV6-1; d_call: TRBD2; cdr3_aa: CASRLSGAGYEQYF; cdr3_nt: TGTGCCAGCAGATTAAGCGGGGCGGGCTACGAGCAGTACTTC
clone_size: .; j_call: TRBJ1-1; v_call: TRBV7-3; d_call: .; cdr3_aa: CASSVAGSTEAFF; cdr3_nt: TGTGCCAGCAGCGTAGCCGGGAGCACTGAAGCTTTCTTT
clone_size: .; j_call: TRBJ1-2; v_call: TRBV2; d_call: .; cdr3_aa: CASSGQIYGYTF; cdr3_nt: TGTGCCAGCAGTGGACAGATCTATGGCTACACCTTC
clone_size: .; j_call: TRBJ2-7; v_call: TRBV6-1; d_call: TRBD1; cdr3_aa: CASSLRGQVYEQYF; cdr3_nt: TGTGCCAGCAGCTTGAGGGGGCAGGTCTACGAGCAGTACTTC
clone_size: .; j_call: TRBJ1-5; v_call: TRBV7-8; d_call: .; cdr3_aa: CASSPRGNQPQHF; cdr3_nt: TGTGCCAGCAGCCCCCGAGGCAATCAGCCCCAGCATTTT
clone_size: .; j_call: TRBJ2-2; v_call: TRBV9; d_call: .; cdr3_aa: CASSAGEAVHTGELFF; cdr3_nt: TGTGCCAGCAGCGCCGGGGAGGCAGTCCACACCGGGGAGCTGTTTTTT
clone_size: .; j_call: TRBJ1-1; v_call: TRBV6-1; d_call: TRBD1; cdr3_aa: CASTAQGLENTEAFF; cdr3_nt: TGTGCCAGCACGGCACAGGGGTTAGAGAACACTGAAGCTTTCTTT
clone_size: .; j_call: TRBJ2-2; v_call: TRBV7-2; d_call: .; cdr3_aa: CASGREVGELFF; cdr3_nt: TGTGCCAGCGGTAGGGAGGTCGGGGAGCTGTTTTTT
clone_size: .; j_call: TRBJ1-5; v_call: TRBV5-6; d_call: .; cdr3_aa: CASSLRGQGSNQPQHF; cdr3_nt: TGTGCCAGCAGCTTGCGGGGTCAGGGGAGCAATCAGCCCCAGCATTTT
clone_size: .; j_call: TRBJ2-3; v_call: TRBV14; d_call: .; cdr3_aa: CASSQRDQGTQYF; cdr3_nt: TGTGCCAGCAGCCAGCGGGACCAGGGTACGCAGTATTTT
clone_size: .; j_call: TRBJ2-7; v_call: TRBV14; d_call: TRBD2; cdr3_aa: CASSQGGVYSYEQYF; cdr3_nt: TGTGCCAGCAGCCAGGGGGGGGTTTACTCCTACGAGCAGTACTTC
clone_size: .; j_call: TRBJ2-7; v_call: TRBV6-5; d_call: TRBD2; cdr3_aa: CASSIQAGGISEQYF; cdr3_nt: TGTGCCAGCAGTATACAAGCGGGAGGAATAAGCGAGCAGTACTTC
clone_size: .; j_call: TRBJ2-2; v_call: TRBV10-2; d_call: TRBD2; cdr3_aa: CASTTSGGTDTGELFF; cdr3_nt: TGCGCCAGCACGACTAGCGGGGGGACAGACACCGGGGAGCTGTTTTTT
clone_size: .; j_call: TRBJ1-2; v_call: TRBV25-1; d_call: TRBD1; cdr3_aa: CASSDLDRGIQDGYTF; cdr3_nt: TGTGCCAGCAGTGACTTGGACAGGGGGATCCAGGATGGCTACACCTTC
clone_size: .; j_call: TRBJ1-2; v_call: TRBV5-6; d_call: .; cdr3_aa: CASSLKRHYGYTF; cdr3_nt: TGTGCCAGCAGCTTGAAGAGGCACTATGGCTACACCTTC
clone_size: .; j_call: TRBJ1-1; v_call: TRBV28; d_call: TRBD1; cdr3_aa: CASSSEGAGNTEAFF; cdr3_nt: TGTGCCAGCAGTTCCGAGGGGGCTGGGAACACTGAAGCTTTCTTT
clone_size: .; j_call: TRBJ1-1; v_call: TRBV7-2; d_call: TRBD1; cdr3_aa: CASRDRRNTEAFF; cdr3_nt: TGTGCCAGCCGGGACAGGAGGAACACTGAAGCTTTCTTT
clone_size: few; j_call: TRBJ2-1; v_call: TRBV5-6; d_call: TRBD2; cdr3_aa: CASSLLVAGRNNEQFF; cdr3_nt: TGTGCCAGCAGCTTGCTTGTAGCGGGGAGAAACAATGAGCAGTTCTTC
clone_size: .; j_call: TRBJ2-3; v_call: TRBV6-5; d_call: .; cdr3_aa: CASTQAGGRDTQYF; cdr3_nt: TGTGCCAGCACCCAAGCAGGAGGGAGGGATACGCAGTATTTT
clone_size: .; j_call: TRBJ2-1; v_call: TRBV14; d_call: .; cdr3_aa: CASSLRQANSYNEQFF; cdr3_nt: TGTGCCAGCAGCCTTAGACAGGCCAACTCCTACAATGAGCAGTTCTTC
clone_size: few; j_call: TRBJ2-3; v_call: TRBV5-4; d_call: .; cdr3_aa: CASSLGSTEGTDTQYF; cdr3_nt: TGTGCCAGCAGCTTAGGCAGCACCGAGGGCACAGATACGCAGTATTTT
clone_size: .; j_call: TRBJ2-5; v_call: TRBV5-4; d_call: .; cdr3_aa: CASSLVGGGTQYF; cdr3_nt: TGTGCCAGCAGCTTGGTGGGGGGTGGGACCCAGTACTTC
clone_size: .; j_call: TRBJ2-7; v_call: TRBV29-1; d_call: .; cdr3_aa: CSVEDRVSEQYF; cdr3_nt: TGCAGCGTTGAAGACAGGGTTAGTGAGCAGTACTTC
clone_size: .; j_call: TRBJ1-1; v_call: TRBV6-6; d_call: .; cdr3_aa: CASQGREAFF; cdr3_nt: TGTGCCTCCCAAGGCAGGGAAGCTTTCTTT
clone_size: .; j_call: TRBJ1-1; v_call: TRBV6-1; d_call: .; cdr3_aa: CASSGRNSRALWGTEAFF; cdr3_nt: TGTGCCAGCAGTGGACGTAATTCCAGGGCGCTTTGGGGCACTGAAGCTTTCTTT
clone_size: .; j_call: TRBJ1-1; v_call: TRBV6-5; d_call: .; cdr3_aa: CASGLATWSTEAFF; cdr3_nt: TGTGCCAGTGGGCTTGCCACATGGTCCACTGAAGCTTTCTTT
clone_size: once; j_call: TRBJ2-7; v_call: TRBV13; d_call: .; cdr3_aa: CASSLRGTGEQYF; cdr3_nt: TGTGCCAGCAGCTTACGGGGAACGGGCGAGCAGTACTTC
clone_size: .; j_call: TRBJ2-7; v_call: TRBV15; d_call: TRBD2; cdr3_aa: CATSRGLAGEGEQYF; cdr3_nt: TGTGCCACCAGCCGGGGACTAGCGGGAGAGGGCGAGCAGTACTTC
clone_size: .; j_call: TRBJ2-3; v_call: TRBV11-2; d_call: .; cdr3_aa: CASSPRGITDTQYF; cdr3_nt: TGTGCCAGCAGCCCTCGAGGGATTACAGATACGCAGTATTTT
clone_size: .; j_call: TRBJ2-2; v_call: TRBV2; d_call: TRBD1; cdr3_aa: CASTTGTGELFF; cdr3_nt: TGTGCCAGCACGACAGGGACCGGGGAGCTGTTTTTT
clone_size: .; j_call: TRBJ1-2; v_call: TRBV19; d_call: .; cdr3_aa: CASSISANYGYTF; cdr3_nt: TGTGCCAGTAGTATTTCTGCTAACTATGGCTACACCTTC
clone_size: few; j_call: TRBJ2-1; v_call: TRBV14; d_call: .; cdr3_aa: CASSQDRGLVNEQFF; cdr3_nt: TGTGCCAGCAGCCAGGACCGGGGGTTAGTAAATGAGCAGTTCTTC
clone_size: once; j_call: TRBJ2-1; v_call: TRBV5-6; d_call: .; cdr3_aa: CASSLGDSYNEQFF; cdr3_nt: TGTGCCAGCAGCTTGGGCGACTCCTACAATGAGCAGTTCTTC
clone_size: .; j_call: TRBJ1-2; v_call: TRBV6-1; d_call: TRBD1; cdr3_aa: CASKGTGGGYTF; cdr3_nt: TGTGCCAGCAAAGGGACAGGGGGAGGCTACACCTTC
clone_size: .; j_call: TRBJ2-2; v_call: TRBV6-5; d_call: TRBD2; cdr3_aa: CASSSPKTSGTGELFF; cdr3_nt: TGTGCCAGCAGTTCACCGAAGACTAGCGGCACCGGGGAGCTGTTTTTT
clone_size: .; j_call: TRBJ1-2; v_call: TRBV27; d_call: .; cdr3_aa: CASSRAPRRDGYTF; cdr3_nt: TGTGCCAGCAGTCGCGCGCCCCGAAGAGATGGCTACACCTTC
clone_size: .; j_call: TRBJ1-1; v_call: TRBV6-5; d_call: TRBD1; cdr3_aa: CASSHRGLMNTEAFF; cdr3_nt: TGTGCCAGCAGTCACAGGGGGCTTATGAACACTGAAGCTTTCTTT
clone_size: .; j_call: TRBJ1-1; v_call: TRBV5-6; d_call: TRBD1; cdr3_aa: CASSFQGARTEAFF; cdr3_nt: TGTGCCAGCAGCTTTCAGGGGGCCAGGACTGAAGCTTTCTTT
clone_size: .; j_call: TRBJ1-2; v_call: TRBV2; d_call: .; cdr3_aa: CAREREDWVYGYTF; cdr3_nt: TGTGCCAGGGAACGGGAGGATTGGGTCTATGGCTACACCTTC
clone_size: .; j_call: TRBJ2-1; v_call: TRBV9; d_call: TRBD2; cdr3_aa: CASSVGTSGSGYEQFF; cdr3_nt: TGTGCCAGCAGCGTAGGGACTAGCGGGAGCGGGTATGAGCAGTTCTTC
clone_size: once; j_call: TRBJ1-1; v_call: TRBV30; d_call: .; cdr3_aa: CAWTTGLMNTEAFF; cdr3_nt: TGTGCCTGGACGACAGGTCTCATGAACACTGAAGCTTTCTTT
clone_size: .; j_call: TRBJ2-3; v_call: TRBV2; d_call: .; cdr3_aa: CASSILLQGDTQYF; cdr3_nt: TGTGCCAGCAGTATTCTCCTACAGGGAGATACGCAGTATTTT
clone_size: .; j_call: TRBJ1-2; v_call: TRBV6-1; d_call: TRBD1; cdr3_aa: CASREQGVANYGYTF; cdr3_nt: TGTGCCAGCAGGGAACAGGGGGTAGCTAACTATGGCTACACCTTC
clone_size: .; j_call: TRBJ2-7; v_call: TRBV7-2; d_call: TRBD1; cdr3_aa: CASSLVKGAAHEQYF; cdr3_nt: TGTGCCAGCAGCTTAGTGAAGGGGGCGGCCCACGAGCAGTACTTC
clone_size: .; j_call: TRBJ1-2; v_call: TRBV7-9; d_call: TRBD1; cdr3_aa: CASSSYPGQGALGDYGYTF; cdr3_nt: TGTGCCAGCAGCTCCTACCCGGGACAGGGGGCCCTGGGTGACTATGGCTACACCTTC
clone_size: .; j_call: TRBJ1-3; v_call: TRBV5-1; d_call: TRBD1; cdr3_aa: CASSYRTGGGNTIYF; cdr3_nt: TGCGCCAGCAGCTACAGGACAGGGGGCGGAAACACCATATATTTT